These 2 T cell receptor beta chains were all obtained from the same sample, sequenced in a study of response to subunit inactivated influenza vaccine (dated by TCRdb to the late 2010s). Libraries came from RT-PCR. Instrument on record: Illumina HiSeq 2500. Through fastp at Q25 and MiXCR, TCRdb rebuilt clones from the public reads, retaining in-frame beta chains. For every CDR3 protein sequence, its rows merge into one entry that carries the most common genes and DNA. This sample comprises approximately 520,000 distinct CDR3 sequences, about 25% of them detected only once. The ten largest make up 1.9% of the sample. The sequences come from CD4+ T cells sorted from PBMCs, collected approximately 5 days after vaccination. Receptor source: a man in his forties or fifties who received an inactivated influenza vaccine. Donor details come from another sample of the same person, matched by shared clones.

This clonotype was seen ten or more times. The chain employs TRBV27 and TRBJ1-5; 8 nucleotides match TRBD1. The CDR3 totals 16 residues. V lost 6 bases to trimming and J lost 1 base; unmatched junction nucleotides: 8. The germline V gene encodes CDR1 MNHEY and CDR2 SMNVEV (reference sequence). CDR3 DNA sequence: TGTGCCAGCAGAGAATCGGGACAGGACAGCAATCAGCCCCAGCATTTT. Translating it yields CASRESGQDSNQPQHF.

The V gene is TRBV5-6, the J gene TRBJ2-7; TRBD2 agrees at 12 bases. Looked up from germline, CDR1 is SGHDT and CDR2 is YYEEEE. This CDR3 region has 16 residues. V lost 0 bases, J lost 2 bases, and 3 bases stayed unmatched. CDR3 bases: TGTGCCAGCAGCTTGGTTCTAGCGGGAGGGCCCTACGAGCAGTACTTC. Protein sequence: CASSLVLAGGPYEQYF.